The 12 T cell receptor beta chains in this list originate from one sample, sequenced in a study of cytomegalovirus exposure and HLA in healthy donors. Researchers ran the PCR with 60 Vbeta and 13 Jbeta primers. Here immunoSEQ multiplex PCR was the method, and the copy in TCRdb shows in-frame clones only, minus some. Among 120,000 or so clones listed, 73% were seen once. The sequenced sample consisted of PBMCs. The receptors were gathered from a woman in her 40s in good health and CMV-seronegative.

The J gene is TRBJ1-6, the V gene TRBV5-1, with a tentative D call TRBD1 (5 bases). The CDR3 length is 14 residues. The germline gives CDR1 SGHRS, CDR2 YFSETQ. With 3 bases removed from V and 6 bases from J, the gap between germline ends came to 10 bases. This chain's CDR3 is CASSSDSSNSPLHF. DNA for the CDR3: TGCGCCAGCAGCTCCGACAGCTCTAATTCACCCCTCCACTTT.

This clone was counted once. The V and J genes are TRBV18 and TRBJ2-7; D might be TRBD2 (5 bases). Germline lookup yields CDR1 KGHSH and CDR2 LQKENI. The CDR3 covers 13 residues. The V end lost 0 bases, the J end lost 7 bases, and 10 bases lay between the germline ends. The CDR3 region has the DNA TGTGCCAGCTCACCACCCCAGACGGGGGAGCAGTACTTC. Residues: CASSPPQTGEQYF.

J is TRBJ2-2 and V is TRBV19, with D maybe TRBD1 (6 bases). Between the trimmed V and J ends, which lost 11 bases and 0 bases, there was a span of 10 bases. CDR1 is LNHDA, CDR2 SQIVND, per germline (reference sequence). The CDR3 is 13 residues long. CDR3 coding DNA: TGTGCCTCAAGGACAGCGAACACCGGGGAGCTGTTTTTT. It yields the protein CASRTANTGELFF.

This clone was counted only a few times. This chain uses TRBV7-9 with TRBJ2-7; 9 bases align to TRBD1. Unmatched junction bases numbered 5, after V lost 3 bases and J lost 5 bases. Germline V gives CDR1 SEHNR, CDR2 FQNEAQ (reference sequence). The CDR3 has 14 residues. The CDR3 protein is CASSFETGGNEQYF. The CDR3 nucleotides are TGTGCCAGCAGCTTCGAGACAGGGGGGAACGAGCAGTACTTC.

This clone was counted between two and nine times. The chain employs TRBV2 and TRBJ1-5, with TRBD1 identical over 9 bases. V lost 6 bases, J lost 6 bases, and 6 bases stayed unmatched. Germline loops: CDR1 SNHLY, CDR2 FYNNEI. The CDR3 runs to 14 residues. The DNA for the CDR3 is TGTGCCAGCAGCCCGGGACAGGGTTCTCAGCCCCAGCATTTT. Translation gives CASSPGQGSQPQHF.

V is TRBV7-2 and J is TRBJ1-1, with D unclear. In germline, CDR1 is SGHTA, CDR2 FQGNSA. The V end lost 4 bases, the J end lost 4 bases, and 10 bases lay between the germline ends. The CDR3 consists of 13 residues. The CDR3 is CASSWGRGTEAFF. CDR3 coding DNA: TGTGCCAGCAGCTGGGGTCGGGGCACTGAAGCTTTCTTT. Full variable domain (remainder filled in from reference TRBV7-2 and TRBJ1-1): GAGVSQSPSNKVTEKGKDVELRCDPISGHTALYWYRQSLGQGLEFLIYFQGNSAPDKSGLPSDRFSAERTGGSVSTLTIQRTQQEDSAVYLCASSWGRGTEAFFGQGTRLTVV.

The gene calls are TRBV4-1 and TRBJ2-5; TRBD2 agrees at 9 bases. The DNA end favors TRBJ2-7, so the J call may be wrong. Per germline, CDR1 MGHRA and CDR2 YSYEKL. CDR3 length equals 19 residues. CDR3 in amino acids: CASSQDWGLAPSRTYEQYF. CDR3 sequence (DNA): TGCGCCAGCAGCCAAGATTGGGGACTAGCTCCGTCACGGACCTACGAGCAGTACTTC.

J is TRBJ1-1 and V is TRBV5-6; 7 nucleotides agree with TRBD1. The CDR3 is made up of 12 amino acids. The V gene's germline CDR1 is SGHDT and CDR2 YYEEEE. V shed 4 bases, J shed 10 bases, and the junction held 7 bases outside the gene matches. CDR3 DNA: TGTGCCAGCAGCCTGTGGACAGGCGGAGCTTTCTTT. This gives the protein CASSLWTGGAFF.

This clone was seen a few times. The CDR3 reads CSSVGRNTGELFF. The CDR3 DNA is TGTTCCTCGGTGGGCCGAAACACCGGGGAGCTGTTTTTT. The chain employs TRBV6-6 and TRBJ2-2; no definite D call. CDR3 size: 13 residues. The V gene's germline CDR1 is MNHNY and CDR2 SVGAGI (reference sequence).

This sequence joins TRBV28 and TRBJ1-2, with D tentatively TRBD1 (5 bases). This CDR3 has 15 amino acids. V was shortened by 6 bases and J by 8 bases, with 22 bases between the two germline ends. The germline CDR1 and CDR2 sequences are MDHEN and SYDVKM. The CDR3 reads CASSRTSSKSRGYTF. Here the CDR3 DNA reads TGTGCCAGCAGCAGGACATCCTCTAAATCGCGGGGCTACACCTTC.

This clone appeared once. In DNA form, the CDR3 reads TGTGCCAGTACCCCGGTAGCGGGGGTGGGCGGGGAGCTGTTTTTT. Protein: CASTPVAGVGGELFF. This sequence joins TRBV19 and TRBJ2-2, with 9 bases lining up with TRBD2. From germline, CDR1 is LNHDA and CDR2 SQIVND (reference sequence). The CDR3 is 15 amino acids. Trimming cost V 7 bases and J 7 bases; bases outside gene matches: 10.

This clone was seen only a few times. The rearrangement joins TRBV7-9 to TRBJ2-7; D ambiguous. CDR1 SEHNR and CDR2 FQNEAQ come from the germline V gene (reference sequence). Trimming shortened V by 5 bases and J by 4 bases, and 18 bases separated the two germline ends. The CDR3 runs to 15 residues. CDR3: CASSLRTSPPYEQYF. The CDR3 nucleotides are TGTGCCAGCAGCCTCCGAACATCGCCTCCTTACGAGCAGTACTTC.